Listed below are T cell receptor beta chains from one sample, sequenced in a study of tumor-infiltrating lymphocytes in primary liver carcinoma. TCRdb reprocessed the multiplex PCR reads with MiXCR, giving one entry per CDR3 protein. The sample has some 320,000 distinct CDR3 sequences, less than 75% seen once; the top ten hold roughly 9%. The source material was peripheral blood. The receptors originated from a man in his forties or fifties with primary liver carcinoma and hepatitis B virus infection. Both conserved end residues are part of each CDR3. Fields, in order: V gene, clone size, D gene, J gene, CDR3 DNA, CDR3 protein. D genes are given only for firm matches. The size field is filled for only some rows; it gives once, few, many or a size class.

>TRBV5-4|-|TRBD1|TRBJ2-4
TGTACCAGCAGCTTGAAAGGGGACAGGAGAAACATTCAGTACTTC
CTSSLKGDRRNIQYF
>TRBV20-1|few|-|TRBJ2-1
TGCAGTGCTAGGGATTTTAGGCATGAGCAGTTCTTC
CSARDFRHEQFF
>TRBV7-9|-|-|TRBJ2-3
TGTGCCAGCAGCCCGGACCCGAGCACAGATACGCAGTATTTC
CASSPDPSTDTQYF
>TRBV24-1|-|-|TRBJ2-1
TGTGCCACCAGTGATTTGCCACGGGGCCCCAATTGGGAGCAGTTCTTC
CATSDLPRGPNWEQFF
>TRBV10-2|many|-|TRBJ1-5
TGCGCCAGCAGTGGCAGAGATAGCAATCAGCCCCAGCATTTT
CASSGRDSNQPQHF
>TRBV7-9|many|-|TRBJ2-3
TGTGCCAGCAGCTTAGAGCGGACGATTGGAGCTACGCAGTATTTT
CASSLERTIGATQYF
>TRBV5-1|-|TRBD1|TRBJ2-7
TGCGCCAGCAGCCCGGACAGGGCCAACTACGAGCAGTACTTC
CASSPDRANYEQYF
>TRBV4-2|many|-|TRBJ1-1
TGTGCCAGCAGCCAAGCGGGGACACGGGACACTGAAGCTTTCTTT
CASSQAGTRDTEAFF
>TRBV12-3/TRBV12-4|-|-|TRBJ1-2
TGTGCCAGCAGTTTAGGGGGGGCCGTCTATGGCTACACCTTC
CASSLGGAVYGYTF
>TRBV29-1|many|TRBD2|TRBJ2-1
TGCAGCGTTGACGGGACTAGCGGGAGGGCATGGGAGCAGTTCTTC
CSVDGTSGRAWEQFF